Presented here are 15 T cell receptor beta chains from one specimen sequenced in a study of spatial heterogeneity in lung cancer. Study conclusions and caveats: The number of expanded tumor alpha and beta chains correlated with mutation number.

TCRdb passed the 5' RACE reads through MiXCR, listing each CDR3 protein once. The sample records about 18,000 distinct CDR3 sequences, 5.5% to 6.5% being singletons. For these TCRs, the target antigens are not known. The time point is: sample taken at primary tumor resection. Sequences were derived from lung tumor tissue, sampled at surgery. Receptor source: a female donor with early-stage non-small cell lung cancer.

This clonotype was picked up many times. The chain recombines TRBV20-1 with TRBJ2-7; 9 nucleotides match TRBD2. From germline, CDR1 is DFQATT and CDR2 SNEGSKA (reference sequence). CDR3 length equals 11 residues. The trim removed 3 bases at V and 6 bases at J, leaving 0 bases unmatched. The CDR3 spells CSASSGSEQYF. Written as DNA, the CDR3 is TGCAGTGCTAGTAGCGGGAGCGAGCAGTACTTC.

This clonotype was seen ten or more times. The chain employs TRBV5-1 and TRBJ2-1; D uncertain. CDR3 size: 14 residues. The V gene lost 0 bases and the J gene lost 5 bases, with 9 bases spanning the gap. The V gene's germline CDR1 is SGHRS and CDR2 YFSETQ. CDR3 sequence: CASSLGLENNEQFF. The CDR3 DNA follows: TGCGCCAGCAGCTTGGGTTTAGAAAACAATGAGCAGTTCTTC.

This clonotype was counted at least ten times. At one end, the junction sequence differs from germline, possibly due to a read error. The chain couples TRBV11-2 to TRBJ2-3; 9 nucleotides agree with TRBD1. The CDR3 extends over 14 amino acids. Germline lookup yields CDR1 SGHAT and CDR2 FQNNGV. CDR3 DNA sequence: TGTGCCAGCAGCTTAGTCAAAGACAGGGGGATCTTACATTTT. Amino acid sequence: CASSLVKDRGILHF.

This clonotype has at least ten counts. The CDR3 nucleotides are TGTGCCAGCAGCTTAGGTCAGGGCTGGACTGAAGCTTTCTTT. Translated, it gives CASSLGQGWTEAFF. The genes are TRBV7-2 and TRBJ1-1; maybe TRBD1 (5 bases). The CDR3 extends over 14 amino acids. V was shortened by 1 base and J by 5 bases, with 11 bases between the two germline ends. Per germline, CDR1 SGHTA and CDR2 FQGNSA.

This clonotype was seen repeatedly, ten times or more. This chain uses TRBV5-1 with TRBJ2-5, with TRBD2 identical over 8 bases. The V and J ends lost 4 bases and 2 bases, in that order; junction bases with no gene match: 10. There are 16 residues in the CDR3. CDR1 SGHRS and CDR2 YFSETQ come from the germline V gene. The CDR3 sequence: CASSPGASGPQETQYF. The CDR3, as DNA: TGCGCCAGCAGCCCCGGGGCTAGCGGGCCTCAAGAGACCCAGTACTTC.

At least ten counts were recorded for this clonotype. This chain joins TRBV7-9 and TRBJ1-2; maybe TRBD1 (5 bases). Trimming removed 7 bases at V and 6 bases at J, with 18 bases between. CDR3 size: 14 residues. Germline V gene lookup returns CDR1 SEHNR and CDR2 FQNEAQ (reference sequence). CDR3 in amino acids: CASNPPGRTHGYTF. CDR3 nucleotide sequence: TGTGCCAGCAACCCACCGGGGCGTACCCATGGCTACACCTTC.

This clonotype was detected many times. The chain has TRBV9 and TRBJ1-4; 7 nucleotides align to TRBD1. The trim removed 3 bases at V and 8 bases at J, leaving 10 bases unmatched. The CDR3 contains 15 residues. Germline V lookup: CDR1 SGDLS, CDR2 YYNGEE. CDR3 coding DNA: TGTGCCAGCAGCGCGTATCAGGGGGAAAACGAAAAACTGTTTTTT. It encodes CASSAYQGENEKLFF.

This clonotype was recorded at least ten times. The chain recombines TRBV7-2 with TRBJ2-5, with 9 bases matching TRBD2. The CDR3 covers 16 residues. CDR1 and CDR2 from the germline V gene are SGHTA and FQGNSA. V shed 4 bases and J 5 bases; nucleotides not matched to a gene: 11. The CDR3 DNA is TGTGCCAGCAGCTCTCCAGGGGCTAGCGGGAAGGAGACCCAGTACTTC. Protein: CASSSPGASGKETQYF.

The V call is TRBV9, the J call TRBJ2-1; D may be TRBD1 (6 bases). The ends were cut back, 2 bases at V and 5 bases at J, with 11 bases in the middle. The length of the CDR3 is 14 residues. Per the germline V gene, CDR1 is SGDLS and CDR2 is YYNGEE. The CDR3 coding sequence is TGTGCCAGCAGCGTCGGGACATCGGACAATGAGCAGTTCTTC. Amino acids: CASSVGTSDNEQFF.

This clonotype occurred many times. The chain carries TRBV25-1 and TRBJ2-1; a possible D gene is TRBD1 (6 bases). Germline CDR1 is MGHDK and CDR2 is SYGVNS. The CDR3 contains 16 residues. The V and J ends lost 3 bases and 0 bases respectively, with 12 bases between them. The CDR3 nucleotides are TGTGCCAGCAGTGATTTTGGGACAAGCTCCTACAATGAGCAGTTCTTC. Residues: CASSDFGTSSYNEQFF.

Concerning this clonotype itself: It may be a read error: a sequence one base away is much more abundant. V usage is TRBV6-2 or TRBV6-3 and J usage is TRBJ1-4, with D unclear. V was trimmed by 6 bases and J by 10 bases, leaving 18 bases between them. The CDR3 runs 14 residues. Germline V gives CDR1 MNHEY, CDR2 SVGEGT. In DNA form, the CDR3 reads TGTGCCAGCAGCGACGAACAGAATTCGCGAAAACTGTTTTTT. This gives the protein CASSDEQNSRKLFF.

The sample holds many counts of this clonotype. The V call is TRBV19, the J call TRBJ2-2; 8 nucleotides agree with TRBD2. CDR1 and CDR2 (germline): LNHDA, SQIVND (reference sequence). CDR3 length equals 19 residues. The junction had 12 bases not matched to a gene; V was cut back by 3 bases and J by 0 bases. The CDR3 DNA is TGTGCCAGTAGTATTTTGGCTAGCGGGCTTACCTCGAACACCGGGGAGCTGTTTTTT. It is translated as CASSILASGLTSNTGELFF.

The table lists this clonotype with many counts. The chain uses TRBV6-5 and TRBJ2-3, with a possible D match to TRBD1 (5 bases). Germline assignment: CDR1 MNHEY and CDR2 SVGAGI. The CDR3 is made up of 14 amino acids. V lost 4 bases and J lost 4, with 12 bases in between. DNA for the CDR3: TGTGCCAGCAGTTCAGGGCCTTTTCCAGATACGCAGTATTTT. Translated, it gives CASSSGPFPDTQYF.

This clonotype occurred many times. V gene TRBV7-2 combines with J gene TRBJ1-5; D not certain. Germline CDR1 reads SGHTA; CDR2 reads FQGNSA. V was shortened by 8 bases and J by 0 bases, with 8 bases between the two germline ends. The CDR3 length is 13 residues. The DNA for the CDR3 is TGTGCCAGCTCAGAACTTAGCAATCAGCCCCAGCATTTT. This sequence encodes CASSELSNQPQHF. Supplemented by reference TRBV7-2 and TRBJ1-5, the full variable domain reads GAGVSQSPSNKVTEKGKDVELRCDPISGHTALYWYRQSLGQGLEFLIYFQGNSAPDKSGLPSDRFSAERTGGSVSTLTIQRTQQEDSAVYLCASSELSNQPQHFGDGTRLSIL.

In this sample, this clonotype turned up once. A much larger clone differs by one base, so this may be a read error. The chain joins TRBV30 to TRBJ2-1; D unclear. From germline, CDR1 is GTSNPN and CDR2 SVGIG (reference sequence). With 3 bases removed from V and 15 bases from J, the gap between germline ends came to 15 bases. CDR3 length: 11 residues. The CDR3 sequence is CAWSHRMAWFF. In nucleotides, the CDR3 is TGTGCCTGGAGCCACCGGATGGCGTGGTTCTTC.